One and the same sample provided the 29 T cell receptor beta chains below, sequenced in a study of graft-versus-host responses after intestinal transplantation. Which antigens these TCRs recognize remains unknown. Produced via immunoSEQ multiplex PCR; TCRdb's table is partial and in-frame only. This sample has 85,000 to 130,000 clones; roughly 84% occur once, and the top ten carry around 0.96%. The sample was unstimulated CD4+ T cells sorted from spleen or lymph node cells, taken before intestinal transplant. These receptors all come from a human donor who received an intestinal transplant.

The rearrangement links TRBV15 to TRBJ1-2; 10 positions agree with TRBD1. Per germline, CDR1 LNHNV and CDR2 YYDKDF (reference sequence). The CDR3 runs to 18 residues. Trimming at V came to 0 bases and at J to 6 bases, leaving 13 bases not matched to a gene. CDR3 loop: CATSREGRDRGIGDGYTF. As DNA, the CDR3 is TGTGCCACCAGCAGAGAAGGGAGGGACAGGGGAATTGGGGATGGCTACACCTTC.

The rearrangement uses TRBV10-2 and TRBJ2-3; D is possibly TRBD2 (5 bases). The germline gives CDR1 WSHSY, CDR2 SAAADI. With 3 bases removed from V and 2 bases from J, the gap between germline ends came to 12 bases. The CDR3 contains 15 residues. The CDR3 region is CASSDTSTNTDTQYF. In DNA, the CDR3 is TGCGCCAGCAGTGATACTAGTACCAACACAGATACGCAGTATTTT.

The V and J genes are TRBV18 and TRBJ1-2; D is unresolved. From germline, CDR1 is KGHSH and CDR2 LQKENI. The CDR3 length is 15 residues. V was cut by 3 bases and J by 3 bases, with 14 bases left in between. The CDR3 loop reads CASSPSKWTDYGYTF. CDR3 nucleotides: TGTGCCAGCTCACCCTCCAAATGGACGGACTATGGCTACACCTTC.

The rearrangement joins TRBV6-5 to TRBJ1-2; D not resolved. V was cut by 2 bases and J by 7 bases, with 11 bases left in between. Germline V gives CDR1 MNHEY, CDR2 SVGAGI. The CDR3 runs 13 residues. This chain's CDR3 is CASSYHLSGGYTF. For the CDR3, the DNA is TGTGCCAGCAGTTACCATTTATCAGGTGGCTACACCTTC.

The CDR3: CASSLDLGRGDEQFF. DNA of the CDR3: TGTGCCAGCAGCTTAGACTTAGGACGGGGGGATGAGCAGTTCTTC. This chain connects TRBV11-2 to TRBJ2-1; 7 positions agree with TRBD2. J was trimmed by 8 bases and V by 0 bases; bases with no gene match: 7. The CDR3 runs 15 residues. Germline V gene sequence: CDR1 SGHAT, CDR2 FQNNGV.

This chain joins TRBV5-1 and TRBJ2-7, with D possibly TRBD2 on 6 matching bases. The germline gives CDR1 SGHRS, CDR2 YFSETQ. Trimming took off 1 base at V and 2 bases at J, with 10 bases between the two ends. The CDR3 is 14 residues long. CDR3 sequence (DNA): TGCGCCAGCAGCTTGATGGGGGGAACCTACGAGCAGTACTTC. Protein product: CASSLMGGTYEQYF. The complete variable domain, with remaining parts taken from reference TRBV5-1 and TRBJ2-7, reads KAGVTQTPRYLIKTRGQQVTLSCSPISGHRSVSWYQQTPGQGLQFLFEYFSETQRNKGNFPGRFSGRQFSNSRSEMNVSTLELGDSALYLCASSLMGGTYEQYFGPGTRLTVT.

The CDR3 coding sequence is TGTGCCAGCAGACCCACAGGGAAACAAGAGACCCAGTACTTC. Its protein is CASRPTGKQETQYF. This chain connects TRBV6-6 to TRBJ2-5; D perhaps matches TRBD1 (6 bases). This CDR3 spans 14 amino acids. Trimming stripped 6 bases from V and 2 bases from J, with 13 bases between. Germline values: CDR1 MNHNY, CDR2 SVGAGI (reference sequence).

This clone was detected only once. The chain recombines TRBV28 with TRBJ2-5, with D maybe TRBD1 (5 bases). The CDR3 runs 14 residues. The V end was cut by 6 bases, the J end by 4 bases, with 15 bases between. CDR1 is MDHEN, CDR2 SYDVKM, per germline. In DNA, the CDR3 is TGTGCCAGCAGCCCAGAACAGGAGATAGAGACCCAGTACTTC. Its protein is CASSPEQEIETQYF.

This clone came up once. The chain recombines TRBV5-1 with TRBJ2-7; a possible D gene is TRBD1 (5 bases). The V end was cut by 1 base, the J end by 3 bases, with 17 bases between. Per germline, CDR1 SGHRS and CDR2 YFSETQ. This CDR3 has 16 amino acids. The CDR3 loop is CASSLWSGFSVYEQYF. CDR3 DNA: TGCGCCAGCAGCTTGTGGTCAGGGTTTTCCGTCTACGAGCAGTACTTC. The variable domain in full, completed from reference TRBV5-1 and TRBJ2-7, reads KAGVTQTPRYLIKTRGQQVTLSCSPISGHRSVSWYQQTPGQGLQFLFEYFSETQRNKGNFPGRFSGRQFSNSRSEMNVSTLELGDSALYLCASSLWSGFSVYEQYFGPGTRLTVT.

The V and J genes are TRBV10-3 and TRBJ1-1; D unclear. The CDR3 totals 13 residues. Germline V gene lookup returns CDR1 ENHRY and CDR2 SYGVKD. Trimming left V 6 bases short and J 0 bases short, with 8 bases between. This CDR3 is CAIRGSMNTEAFF. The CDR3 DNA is TGTGCCATCAGGGGGTCTATGAACACTGAAGCTTTCTTT.

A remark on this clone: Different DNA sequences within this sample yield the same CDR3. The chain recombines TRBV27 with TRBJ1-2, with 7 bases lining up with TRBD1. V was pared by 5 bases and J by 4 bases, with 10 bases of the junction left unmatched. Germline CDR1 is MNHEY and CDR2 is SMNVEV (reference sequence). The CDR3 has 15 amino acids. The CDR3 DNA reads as TGTGCCAGCAGTCCTCGACAGGGAGCCCTCTATGGCTACACCTTC. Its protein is CASSPRQGALYGYTF.

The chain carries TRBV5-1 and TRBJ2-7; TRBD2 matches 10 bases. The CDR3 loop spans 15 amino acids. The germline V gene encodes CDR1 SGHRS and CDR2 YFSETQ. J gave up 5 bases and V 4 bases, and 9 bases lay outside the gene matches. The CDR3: CASSLSGRWGDEQYF. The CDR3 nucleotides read TGCGCCAGCAGCCTTAGCGGGAGGTGGGGAGACGAGCAGTACTTC.

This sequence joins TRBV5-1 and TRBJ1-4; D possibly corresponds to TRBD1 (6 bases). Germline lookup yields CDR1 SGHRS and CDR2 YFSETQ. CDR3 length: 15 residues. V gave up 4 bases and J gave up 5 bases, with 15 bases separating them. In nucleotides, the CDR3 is TGCGCCAGCAGCCTTGTGTACAGGGAAAATGAAAAACTGTTTTTT. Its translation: CASSLVYRENEKLFF.

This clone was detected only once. In DNA, the CDR3 is TGTGCCAGCAGCCAACCCCCGAGACAGGGCTACAATGAGCAGTTCTTC. It specifies CASSQPPRQGYNEQFF. The rearrangement uses TRBV4-2 and TRBJ2-1; TRBD1 aligns across 7 bases. The CDR3 covers 16 residues. Germline loops: CDR1 LGHNA, CDR2 YNFKEQ. Trimming cost V 2 bases and J 3 bases; bases outside gene matches: 7.

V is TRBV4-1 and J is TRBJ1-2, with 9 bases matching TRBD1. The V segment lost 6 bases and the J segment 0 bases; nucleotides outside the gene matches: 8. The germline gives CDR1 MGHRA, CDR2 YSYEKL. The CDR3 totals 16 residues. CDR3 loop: CASSQGQGGPNYGYTF. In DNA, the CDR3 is TGCGCCAGCAGTCAGGGACAGGGAGGACCTAACTATGGCTACACCTTC.

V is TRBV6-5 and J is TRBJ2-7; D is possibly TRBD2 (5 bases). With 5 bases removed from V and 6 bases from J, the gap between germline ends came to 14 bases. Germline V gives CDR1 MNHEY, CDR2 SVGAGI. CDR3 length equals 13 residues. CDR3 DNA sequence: TGTGCCAGCAGTGGAAGTGAAGGAGGCGAGCAGTACTTC. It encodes CASSGSEGGEQYF.

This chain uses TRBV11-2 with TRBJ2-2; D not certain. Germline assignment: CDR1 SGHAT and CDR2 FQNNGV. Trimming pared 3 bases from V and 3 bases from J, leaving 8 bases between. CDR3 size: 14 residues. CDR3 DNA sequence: TGTGCCAGCAGCTTTTACTACCACACCGGGGAGCTGTTTTTT. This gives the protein CASSFYYHTGELFF. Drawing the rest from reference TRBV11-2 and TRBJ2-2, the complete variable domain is EAGVAQSPRYKIIEKRQSVAFWCNPISGHATLYWYQQILGQGPKLLIQFQNNGVVDDSQLPKDRFSAERLKGVDSTLKIQPAKLEDSAVYLCASSFYYHTGELFFGEGSRLTVL.

The CDR3 loop reads CASRPWREDQPQHF. CDR3 coding DNA: TGTGCCAGCAGGCCATGGAGAGAGGATCAGCCCCAGCATTTT. The chain carries TRBV6-5 and TRBJ1-5; D not certain. V was pared by 6 bases and J by 5 bases, with 14 bases between. The CDR3 runs 14 residues. Germline V CDR1 and CDR2: MNHEY, SVGAGI.

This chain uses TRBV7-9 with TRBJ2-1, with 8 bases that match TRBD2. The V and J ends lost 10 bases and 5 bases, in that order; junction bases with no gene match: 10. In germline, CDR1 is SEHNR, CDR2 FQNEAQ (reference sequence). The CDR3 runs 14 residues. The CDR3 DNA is TGTGCCATCCGCCATGGTAGCGGGAACAATGAGCAGTTCTTC. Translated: CAIRHGSGNNEQFF.

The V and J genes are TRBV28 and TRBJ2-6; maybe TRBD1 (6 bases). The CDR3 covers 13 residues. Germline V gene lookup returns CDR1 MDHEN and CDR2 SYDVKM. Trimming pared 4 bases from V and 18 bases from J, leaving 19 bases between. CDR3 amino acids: CASSSTGTRASTF. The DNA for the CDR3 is TGTGCCAGCAGTTCAACCGGGACAAGGGCCTCGACTTTC.

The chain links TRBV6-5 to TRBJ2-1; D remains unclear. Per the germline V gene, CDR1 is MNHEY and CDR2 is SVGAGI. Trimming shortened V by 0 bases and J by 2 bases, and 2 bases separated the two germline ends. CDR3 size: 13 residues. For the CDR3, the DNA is TGTGCCAGCAGTTACTCTGCCTACAATGAGCAGTTCTTC. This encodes CASSYSAYNEQFF.

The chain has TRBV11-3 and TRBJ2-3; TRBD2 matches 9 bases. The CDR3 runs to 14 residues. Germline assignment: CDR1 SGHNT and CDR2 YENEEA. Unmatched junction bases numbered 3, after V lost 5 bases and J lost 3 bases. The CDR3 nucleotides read TGTGCCAGCAGCCCTAGCGGGGCGACAGATACGCAGTATTTT. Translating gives CASSPSGATDTQYF.

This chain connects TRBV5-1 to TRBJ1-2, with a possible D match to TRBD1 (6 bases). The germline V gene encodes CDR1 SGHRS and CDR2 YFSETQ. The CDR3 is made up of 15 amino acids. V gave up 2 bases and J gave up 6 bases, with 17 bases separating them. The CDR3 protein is CASSFFSRQADGYTF. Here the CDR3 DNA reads TGCGCCAGCAGCTTCTTTTCCCGACAGGCCGATGGCTACACCTTC.

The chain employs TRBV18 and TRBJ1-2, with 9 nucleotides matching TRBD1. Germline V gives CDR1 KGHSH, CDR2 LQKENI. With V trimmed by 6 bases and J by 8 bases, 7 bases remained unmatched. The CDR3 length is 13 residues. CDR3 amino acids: CASSRQGGEGYTF. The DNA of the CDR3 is TGTGCCAGCTCCCGACAGGGGGGCGAAGGCTACACCTTC.

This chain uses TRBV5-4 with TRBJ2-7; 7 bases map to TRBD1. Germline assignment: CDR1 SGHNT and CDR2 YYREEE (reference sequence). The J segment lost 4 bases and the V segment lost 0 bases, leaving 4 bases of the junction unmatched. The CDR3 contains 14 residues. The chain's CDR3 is CASSLEKGQYEQYF. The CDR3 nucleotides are TGTGCCAGCAGCTTGGAGAAGGGACAGTACGAGCAGTACTTC. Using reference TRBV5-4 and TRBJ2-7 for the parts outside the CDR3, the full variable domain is ETGVTQSPTHLIKTRGQQVTLRCSSQSGHNTVSWYQQALGQGPQFIFQYYREEENGRGNFPPRFSGLQFPNYSSELNVNALELDDSALYLCASSLEKGQYEQYFGPGTRLTVT.

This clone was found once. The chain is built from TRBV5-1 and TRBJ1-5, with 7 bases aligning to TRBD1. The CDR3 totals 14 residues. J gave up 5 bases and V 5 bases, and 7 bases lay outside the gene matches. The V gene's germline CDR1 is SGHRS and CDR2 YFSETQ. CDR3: CASSLRQGDQPQHF. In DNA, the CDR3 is TGCGCCAGCAGTCTCCGACAGGGCGATCAGCCCCAGCATTTT. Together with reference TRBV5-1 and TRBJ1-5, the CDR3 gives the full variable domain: KAGVTQTPRYLIKTRGQQVTLSCSPISGHRSVSWYQQTPGQGLQFLFEYFSETQRNKGNFPGRFSGRQFSNSRSEMNVSTLELGDSALYLCASSLRQGDQPQHFGDGTRLSIL.

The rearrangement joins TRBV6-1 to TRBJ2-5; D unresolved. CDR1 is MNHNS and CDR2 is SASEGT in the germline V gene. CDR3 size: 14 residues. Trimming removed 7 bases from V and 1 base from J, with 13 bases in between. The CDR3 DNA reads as TGTGCCAGCAATCCGAGACCAGCCCAAGAGACCCAGTACTTC. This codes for CASNPRPAQETQYF.

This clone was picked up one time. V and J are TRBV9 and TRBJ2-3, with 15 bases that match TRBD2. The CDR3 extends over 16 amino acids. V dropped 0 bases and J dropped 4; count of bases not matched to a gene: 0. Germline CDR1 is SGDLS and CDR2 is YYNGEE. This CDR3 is CASSVGTSGGADTQYF. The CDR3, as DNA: TGTGCCAGCAGCGTAGGGACTAGCGGGGGGGCAGATACGCAGTATTTT.

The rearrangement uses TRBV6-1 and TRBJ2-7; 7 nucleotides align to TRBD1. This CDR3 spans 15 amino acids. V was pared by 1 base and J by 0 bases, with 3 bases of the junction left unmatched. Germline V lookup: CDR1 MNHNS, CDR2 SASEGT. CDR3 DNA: TGTGCCAGCAGTGAAGGAGGGGGCATCTCCTACGAGCAGTACTTC. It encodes CASSEGGGISYEQYF.